Listed below are T cell receptor beta chains from one sample, sequenced in a study of regulatory T cells in long-lasting Graves disease. TCRdb re-called the multiplex PCR reads with MiXCR, one entry per CDR3 protein. The sample consists of hundreds of thousands of distinct CDR3 sequences, 15% to 20% of them appearing once. Another study also made use of these data, one on T cells in Graves' hyperthyroidism and ophthalmopathy.

The material sequenced was peripheral blood mononuclear cells (PBMCs), taken at new diagnosis, from a patient treated with antithyroid drugs. The receptors derive from a man younger than 30 with Graves disease. CDR3s include the opening cysteine and the closing phenylalanine or tryptophan. D genes are given only for firm matches. Rows give clone size only sometimes, using once, few, many, or a class for an expanded clone.

j_call clone_size v_call d_call cdr3_length cdr3_aa cdr3_nt
TRBJ2-1 - TRBV6-5 TRBD2 18 CASSYLYGLAGRYNEQFF TGTGCCAGCAGTTATTTATACGGACTAGCGGGACGCTACAATGAGCAGTTCTTC
TRBJ1-1 - TRBV12-3/TRBV12-4 - 13 CASSPNLGTEAFF TGTGCCAGCAGCCCGAATCTGGGCACTGAAGCTTTCTTT
TRBJ2-2 few TRBV19 - 14 CASSMWPNTGELFF TGTGCCAGTAGTATGTGGCCGAACACCGGGGAGCTGTTTTTT
TRBJ1-2 - TRBV7-9 TRBD1 18 CASSESDRAHVANYGYTF TGTGCCAGCAGCGAGTCGGACAGGGCGCACGTAGCTAACTATGGCTACACCTTC
TRBJ1-2 few TRBV20-1 - 12 CSARRQGGGYTF TGCAGTGCTAGACGGCAGGGTGGTGGCTACACCTTC
TRBJ2-1 - TRBV3-1 - 14 CASSQDRNHNKQFF TGTGCCAGCAGCCAAGATCGGAACCACAATAAGCAGTTCTTC
TRBJ1-6 many TRBV6-5 - 15 CASSYSNRLNSPLHF TGTGCCAGCAGTTACTCGAACAGGCTGAATTCACCCCTCCACTTT
TRBJ1-3 few TRBV6-1 - 12 CATRGVGNTIYF TGTGCCACTAGGGGCGTCGGAAACACCATATATTTT
TRBJ1-2 few TRBV9 - 13 CASSPRWAEGYTF TGTGCCAGCAGCCCAAGGTGGGCGGAAGGCTACACCTTC
TRBJ1-1 many TRBV20-1 - 16 CSAKTGTWGMTTEAFF TGCAGTGCTAAAACCGGGACATGGGGGATGACCACTGAAGCTTTCTTT
TRBJ2-7 - TRBV7-8 - 15 CASSPRQGGVYEQYF TGTGCCAGCAGCCCCCGACAGGGAGGGGTCTACGAGCAGTACTTC
TRBJ1-5 - TRBV5-6 - 15 CASSSGTMGGEPQHF TGTGCCAGCAGCTCCGGGACAATGGGGGGGGAGCCCCAGCATTTT
TRBJ2-5 - TRBV5-6 - 12 CASSQTGLGQYF TGTGCCAGCAGCCAGACAGGTCTCGGACAGTACTTC
TRBJ2-3 - TRBV5-6 TRBD2 16 CASSHRLAGAGDTQYF TGTGCCAGCAGCCATCGTCTAGCGGGGGCGGGGGATACGCAGTATTTT
TRBJ2-3 once TRBV5-1 TRBD1 15 CASSSTGERTDTQYF TGCGCCAGCAGCTCAACAGGGGAGAGGACAGATACGCAGTATTTT
TRBJ2-3 - TRBV9 - 15 CASSDGQRFTDTQYF TGTGCCAGCAGCGATGGACAGAGGTTCACAGATACGCAGTATTTT
TRBJ1-1 many TRBV6-2/TRBV6-3 - 14 CASSSGGRNLEAFF TGTGCCAGCAGTTCAGGCGGACGGAACCTTGAAGCTTTCTTT